This T cell receptor beta chain was identified during a study of blood T cell repertoires in COVID-19. For the study at large: Donors in the United States, Italy and Spain gave samples during acute or convalescent COVID-19.

There are a few counts of this clone. The ends were cut back, 7 bases at V and 11 bases at J, with 18 bases in the middle. The CDR3 has 14 residues. Germline assignment: CDR1 MDHEN and CDR2 SYDVKM. Measured with immunoSEQ multiplex PCR; TCRdb has only the in-frame clones, and not every one. The sample has 100,000 or so clones, around 86% seen once. The V gene is TRBV28, the J gene TRBJ1-6; D gene uncertain. The specimen sequenced was peripheral blood. This TCR was recovered from a man in his fifties with active or convalescent COVID-19. The CDR3 DNA sequence: TGTGCCAGCAACTCAATTCGAAGCTCTCCACCCCTCCACTTT. Its translation is CASNSIRSSPPLHF.